This T cell receptor beta chain appears in the sequencing data of a study of read filtering for tumor transcriptome and immune sequencing (dated by TCRdb to about 2020). About the study as a whole: The cohort had 17 male and more than 12 female patients with a mean age of about 71 years, ranging from about 45 to 90. One main goal was a read-filtering strategy for immune repertoire data, in particular deciding whether clonotypes backed by only one read should be removed. After DNase treatment, whole-transcriptome libraries were prepared using the TruSeq RNA Access Library Prep Kit. The study compared TCR repertoires from targeted immune repertoire sequencing and bulk whole-transcriptome sequencing run on the same bone marrow samples. Under revised international staging, about eight patients fell into R-ISS I, some 15 into R-ISS II and six or seven into R-ISS III. Per sample, about 3.5 to 11 million TCR-region mapped reads were obtained with IR-seq, compared with only roughly 80 to 1,300 with RNA-seq. Summary of the overall study and its limitations: IR-seq captured clonotypes at much higher depth and more reliably than RNA-seq, and smaller IR-seq throughput sufficed to identify most shared clonotypes. When single-read clonotypes were removed, the proportions of shared clonotypes in IR-seq and RNA-seq correlated more strongly. The sorted CD138-negative fraction was composed of a mixed bone marrow immune population rather than of purified T cells. In IR-seq, about four fifths of clonotypes but approximately 3.8% of total reads were represented by single-read clonotypes, whereas in RNA-seq, 74.6% of clonotypes and more than 35% of reads were represented by single-read clonotypes.

Starting from 350 to 450 ng RNA, TCR libraries were constructed with the Immunoverse kit using molecular barcoded adaptors that cover the alpha/delta and beta/gamma chains. TCR library preparation used the same RNA that went into transcriptome sequencing. TCR libraries were sequenced on an Illumina HiSeq 4000 with 2 x 150 cycles. From the authors' description of their analysis: With MiXCR, TCR reads were aligned to human V, D, J and C references and assembled into CDR3 clonotypes, with quality filtering and error correction included. Clonotype counts and gene usage diversity were analyzed with the tcR package in R. For inspection of raw mapping reads, RNA-seq reads were mapped by STAR aligner version 2.5.3a onto GRCh37 of the human genome. IR-seq fastq files were randomly downsampled with Seqtk 1.3 to test the effect of sequencing depth on detected clonotypes. TCRdb reprocessing: public reads trimmed at Q25 with fastp, clones called with MiXCR, in-frame beta chains kept. Records with the same CDR3 protein are collapsed into one entry carrying the most frequent genes and DNA. TCRdb, rather than the study authors, made the V and J calls. The sample table lists about 130,000 distinct CDR3 sequences, approximately 13% of them with a count of one. Approximately 10% of the sample lies in the top ten.

Each patient had bone marrow sampled at the time of active disease. Isolation of bone marrow mononuclear cells was performed by Ficoll-Hypaque density gradient centrifugation. To remove myeloma plasma cells, the cells were labeled with CD138 magnetic microbeads on a MACS separator, and CD138-negative cells were then collected by negative selection. Flow cytometry with CD138 antibodies on an Attune NxT was used to check how pure the isolated cells were. Total RNA was extracted using TRIzol reagent and was quantified on a NanoDrop spectrophotometer. Paired RNA-seq and IR-seq were performed on each patient's CD138-negative bone marrow sample. This clonotype was seen at least ten times. Its antigen specificity is not known. No base qualities exist here, and no much larger clone lies one base off it. The sequence was obtained from a donor at least 40 years old with multiple myeloma. Source material: a population of CD138-negative cells sorted from bone marrow. The sample's cell subset or site, from its label and the paper: bone marrow mononuclear cells depleted of CD138+ plasma/myeloma cells by negative magnetic selection.

The DNA sequence is given as TGTGCCTGGAGCGACAGGAGCACAGATACGCAGTATTTT. Translated, this is CAWSDRSTDTQYF. The chain was built from TRBV30 and TRBJ2-3; TRBD1 is a possible D gene, resting on 6 matching bases. A distance of 7 bases separates the germline ends of V and J, which lose 3 bases and 0 bases respectively. The CDR3 contains 13 residues, cysteine and phenylalanine counted. The CDR3 DNA has 39 bases and is translated from base 1. Taken from the germline V gene (reference sequence), the CDR1 and CDR2 loops are GTSNPN and SVGIG.